A selection of T cell receptor beta chains follows, all from one sample in a study of T cell changes during pregnancy in multiple sclerosis. Sequencing used immunoSEQ multiplex PCR; TCRdb keeps in-frame clones, though not all of them. The repertoire includes 56,000 or so clones, roughly nine tenths of them detected once, and roughly 2% sits in the top ten. The sample was peripheral blood, taken in the first trimester of pregnancy. Receptors were obtained from a female donor in good health, enrolled as a control in a pregnancy study. CDR3s include the opening cysteine and the closing phenylalanine or tryptophan. Fields, in order: J gene, clone size, V gene, D gene, CDR3 DNA, CDR3 protein. The D gene is left open where the match is weak. Size values are once, few and many counts, or a class for expanded clones, and some rows have none.

j_gene: TRBJ1-2
abundance: -
v_gene: TRBV18
d_gene: TRBD1
CDR3nt: TGTGCCAGCTCACCATTAATGGGACAGGGGTACTATGGCTACACCTTC
CDR3aa: CASSPLMGQGYYGYTF

j_gene: TRBJ1-5
abundance: -
v_gene: TRBV9
d_gene: TRBD1
CDR3nt: TGTGCCAGCAGCGTAGAATCGGACAGGGGAGGTCAGCCCCAGCATTTT
CDR3aa: CASSVESDRGGQPQHF

j_gene: TRBJ2-2
abundance: -
v_gene: TRBV27
d_gene: -
CDR3nt: TGTGCCAGCAGTTTAGGCGGCTACACCGGGGAGCTGTTTTTT
CDR3aa: CASSLGGYTGELFF

j_gene: TRBJ1-4
abundance: -
v_gene: TRBV13
d_gene: -
CDR3nt: TGTGCCAGCAGCACAGGAGGGTCGAGAGGGGAAAAACTGTTTTTT
CDR3aa: CASSTGGSRGEKLFF

j_gene: TRBJ2-3
abundance: -
v_gene: TRBV7-6
d_gene: -
CDR3nt: TGTGCCAGCAGCTTAGGGGCCGTCACGAGCACAGATACGCAGTATTTT
CDR3aa: CASSLGAVTSTDTQYF

j_gene: TRBJ2-4
abundance: -
v_gene: TRBV15
d_gene: TRBD2
CDR3nt: TGTGCCACCAGCCCTAGGTGGGGGGGTGCCAAAAACATTCAGTACTTC
CDR3aa: CATSPRWGGAKNIQYF

j_gene: TRBJ1-2
abundance: -
v_gene: TRBV9
d_gene: TRBD1
CDR3nt: TGTGCCAGCAGCCCAGGGACAGGGGGCCTCTATGGCTACACCTTC
CDR3aa: CASSPGTGGLYGYTF

j_gene: TRBJ1-2
abundance: -
v_gene: TRBV20-1
d_gene: -
CDR3nt: TGCAGTGCGCGGCTTCGCCGGGTCTTCTTC
CDR3aa: CSARLRRVFF

j_gene: TRBJ2-4
abundance: -
v_gene: TRBV27
d_gene: TRBD2
CDR3nt: TGTGCCAGCACCGATAGGAGGGAGGGTCTCATTCAGTACTTC
CDR3aa: CASTDRREGLIQYF

j_gene: TRBJ2-1
abundance: once
v_gene: TRBV5-6
d_gene: -
CDR3nt: TGTGCCAGCAGCTTGGTGGTTAGCGGCAGCTCCTACAATGAGCAGTTCTTC
CDR3aa: CASSLVVSGSSYNEQFF

j_gene: TRBJ2-2
abundance: once
v_gene: TRBV7-7
d_gene: TRBD2
CDR3nt: TGTGCTAGCGGCCCGGGACTAGTTGGCACCGGGGAGCTGTTTTTT
CDR3aa: CASGPGLVGTGELFF

j_gene: TRBJ1-1
abundance: once
v_gene: TRBV19
d_gene: -
CDR3nt: TGTGCCAGCATACAGGGGAACACTGAAGCTTTCTTT
CDR3aa: CASIQGNTEAFF

j_gene: TRBJ1-2
abundance: -
v_gene: TRBV30
d_gene: -
CDR3nt: TGTGCCTGGAGTGATCGACGAGGAGTGGACTATGGCTACACCTTC
CDR3aa: CAWSDRRGVDYGYTF

j_gene: TRBJ2-6
abundance: -
v_gene: TRBV25-1
d_gene: -
CDR3nt: TGTGCCAGCAGTGCATCCGGCTCTGGGGCCAACGTCCTGACTTTC
CDR3aa: CASSASGSGANVLTF

j_gene: TRBJ2-7
abundance: -
v_gene: TRBV7-6
d_gene: TRBD2
CDR3nt: TGTGCCAGCAGCTTGGGGCTAGCGGGAGGGCCTTCCGAGCAGTACTTC
CDR3aa: CASSLGLAGGPSEQYF

j_gene: TRBJ1-2
abundance: -
v_gene: TRBV29-1
d_gene: TRBD1
CDR3nt: TGCAGCGTCGGACAGGGTGAGCGTGGCTACACCTTC
CDR3aa: CSVGQGERGYTF

j_gene: TRBJ1-4
abundance: -
v_gene: TRBV29-1
d_gene: TRBD1
CDR3nt: TGCAGCGTAACGGGACAGGTCGCAACTAATGAAAAACTGTTTTTT
CDR3aa: CSVTGQVATNEKLFF

j_gene: TRBJ2-7
abundance: -
v_gene: TRBV19
d_gene: -
CDR3nt: TGTGCCAGTACATCCGGGGGTGACCCCTCCTACGAGCAGTACTTC
CDR3aa: CASTSGGDPSYEQYF

j_gene: TRBJ2-1
abundance: -
v_gene: TRBV2
d_gene: TRBD1
CDR3nt: TGTGCCAGCACTTTTGGACAGGGTATGGATGAGCAGTTCTTC
CDR3aa: CASTFGQGMDEQFF

j_gene: TRBJ2-1
abundance: -
v_gene: TRBV7-9
d_gene: TRBD1
CDR3nt: TGTGCCAGCAGCTTCGGGACAGGGACTTTTAATGAGCAGTTCTTC
CDR3aa: CASSFGTGTFNEQFF

j_gene: TRBJ2-5
abundance: -
v_gene: TRBV7-2
d_gene: TRBD1
CDR3nt: TGTGCCAGCAGCCGCATCGGACAGGGCGTGTTGGAGACCCAGTACTTC
CDR3aa: CASSRIGQGVLETQYF

j_gene: TRBJ1-1
abundance: -
v_gene: TRBV19
d_gene: -
CDR3nt: TGTGCCAGTAGTTCGGGGGTCCTTGGGAACACTGAAGCTTTCTTT
CDR3aa: CASSSGVLGNTEAFF

j_gene: TRBJ1-1
abundance: -
v_gene: TRBV7-9
d_gene: TRBD1
CDR3nt: TGTGCCAGCAGCTTAGCCGGACAGGGGCAAAACACTGAAGCTTTCTTT
CDR3aa: CASSLAGQGQNTEAFF

j_gene: TRBJ2-7
abundance: -
v_gene: TRBV13
d_gene: -
CDR3nt: TGTGCCAGCACCGAACGGAACAGACACTACGAGCAGTACTTC
CDR3aa: CASTERNRHYEQYF

j_gene: TRBJ2-2
abundance: -
v_gene: TRBV19
d_gene: TRBD2
CDR3nt: TGTGCCATTGTCGAGCGGGGTGGCGGGGAGCTGTTTTTT
CDR3aa: CAIVERGGGELFF

j_gene: TRBJ2-4
abundance: -
v_gene: TRBV28
d_gene: -
CDR3nt: TGTGCCTCAACAGGGCCGGCCAAAAACATTCAGTACTTC
CDR3aa: CASTGPAKNIQYF

j_gene: TRBJ2-7
abundance: -
v_gene: TRBV27
d_gene: TRBD1
CDR3nt: TGTGCCAGCAGTCCACGAAGGGCGACAGGGGGCGACGAGCAGTACTTC
CDR3aa: CASSPRRATGGDEQYF

j_gene: TRBJ1-5
abundance: few
v_gene: TRBV7-9
d_gene: TRBD1
CDR3nt: TGTGCCAGCAGCCCCGGACAGGGAATTATACAGCCCCAGCATTTT
CDR3aa: CASSPGQGIIQPQHF

j_gene: TRBJ1-3
abundance: -
v_gene: TRBV6-5
d_gene: -
CDR3nt: TGTGCCAGCACAACGGGAGACTCTGGAAACACCATATATTTT
CDR3aa: CASTTGDSGNTIYF

j_gene: TRBJ2-7
abundance: -
v_gene: TRBV6-1
d_gene: -
CDR3nt: TGTGCCAGCAGTGATCGAGGGGGCTACGAGCAGTACTTC
CDR3aa: CASSDRGGYEQYF

j_gene: TRBJ1-2
abundance: -
v_gene: TRBV27
d_gene: -
CDR3nt: TGTGCCAGCACCGGGGGGCCAGACTATGGCTACACCTTC
CDR3aa: CASTGGPDYGYTF

j_gene: TRBJ2-7
abundance: -
v_gene: TRBV6-5
d_gene: TRBD1
CDR3nt: TGTGCCAGCAGTTACCACCGGGACAGGCCCCACGAGCAGTACTTC
CDR3aa: CASSYHRDRPHEQYF

j_gene: TRBJ2-7
abundance: once
v_gene: TRBV10-3
d_gene: -
CDR3nt: TGTGCCATCAGTGTTCGGGACTCCCTTGGGTACGAGCAGTACTTC
CDR3aa: CAISVRDSLGYEQYF

j_gene: TRBJ1-5
abundance: -
v_gene: TRBV27
d_gene: -
CDR3nt: TGTGCCAGCAGTTTAGGGGGCGGTCATAATCAGCCCCAGCATTTT
CDR3aa: CASSLGGGHNQPQHF

j_gene: TRBJ2-2
abundance: -
v_gene: TRBV7-3
d_gene: TRBD2
CDR3nt: TGTGCCAGCAGCCACGGGGGGGTCGCCGGGGAGCTGTTTTTT
CDR3aa: CASSHGGVAGELFF

j_gene: TRBJ2-2
abundance: -
v_gene: TRBV6-1
d_gene: -
CDR3nt: TGTGCCAGCAGTGAAATGGGGCCCGACACCGGGGAGCTGTTTTTT
CDR3aa: CASSEMGPDTGELFF

j_gene: TRBJ2-1
abundance: -
v_gene: TRBV2
d_gene: -
CDR3nt: TGTGCCAGCAGTCGGGGGTCAGACTACAATGAGCAGTTCTTC
CDR3aa: CASSRGSDYNEQFF

j_gene: TRBJ2-2
abundance: -
v_gene: TRBV19
d_gene: TRBD1
CDR3nt: TGTGCCAGTAGCCCCCTTACAGGGGGCTACACCGGGGAGCTGTTTTTT
CDR3aa: CASSPLTGGYTGELFF

j_gene: TRBJ2-1
abundance: -
v_gene: TRBV15
d_gene: TRBD2
CDR3nt: TGTGCCACCAGCAGAATTAGCGGGCAAGGTGACAATGAGCAGTTCTTC
CDR3aa: CATSRISGQGDNEQFF

j_gene: TRBJ2-7
abundance: -
v_gene: TRBV5-6
d_gene: TRBD2
CDR3nt: TGTGCCAGCAGCGGCGGGGGAGGCCGCGAGCAGTACTTC
CDR3aa: CASSGGGGREQYF

j_gene: TRBJ1-1
abundance: -
v_gene: TRBV6-5
d_gene: -
CDR3nt: TGTGCCAGCAGTTACCAGTCTCGCGCTTTCTTT
CDR3aa: CASSYQSRAFF

j_gene: TRBJ1-2
abundance: -
v_gene: TRBV19
d_gene: -
CDR3nt: TGTGCCAGTAGTAAAGGACACCTGAGCGTTAACTATGGCTACACCTTC
CDR3aa: CASSKGHLSVNYGYTF

j_gene: TRBJ2-1
abundance: -
v_gene: TRBV29-1
d_gene: -
CDR3nt: TGCAGCGCGACCGGACTGGGCTACAATGAGCAGTTCTTC
CDR3aa: CSATGLGYNEQFF

j_gene: TRBJ2-3
abundance: -
v_gene: TRBV6-1
d_gene: TRBD1
CDR3nt: TGTGCCAGCAGTGCGGGACAGGGGGATTTT
CDR3aa: CASSAGQGDF

j_gene: TRBJ2-2
abundance: -
v_gene: TRBV28
d_gene: TRBD1
CDR3nt: TGTGCCAGCAGTTTTCCCGGACAGGGGGCGAACACCGGGGAGCTGTTTTTT
CDR3aa: CASSFPGQGANTGELFF

j_gene: TRBJ2-3
abundance: -
v_gene: TRBV7-9
d_gene: TRBD1
CDR3nt: TGTGCCAGCAGCTTCGTGGACAGGGGACCAGATACGCAGTATTTT
CDR3aa: CASSFVDRGPDTQYF

j_gene: TRBJ2-1
abundance: -
v_gene: TRBV9
d_gene: -
CDR3nt: TGTGCCAGCAGCGTAGACAACAGCAATGAGCAGTTCTTC
CDR3aa: CASSVDNSNEQFF

j_gene: TRBJ1-5
abundance: -
v_gene: TRBV27
d_gene: -
CDR3nt: TGTGCCAGCACCTGGGGGCACCCACGGTTCAATCAGCCCCAGCATTTT
CDR3aa: CASTWGHPRFNQPQHF

j_gene: TRBJ2-1
abundance: -
v_gene: TRBV28
d_gene: TRBD2
CDR3nt: TGTGCCAGCAGGACCGGGACTAGCGTCCGAGAGCAGTTCTTC
CDR3aa: CASRTGTSVREQFF

j_gene: TRBJ2-3
abundance: -
v_gene: TRBV6-5
d_gene: TRBD2
CDR3nt: TGTGCCAGCAGTTACGGGACTAGCGGGAGTTTCATGAAGTATTTT
CDR3aa: CASSYGTSGSFMKYF

j_gene: TRBJ2-7
abundance: -
v_gene: TRBV28
d_gene: -
CDR3nt: TGTGCCAGCAGTTTACTGGACAGAATCTACGAGCAGTACTTC
CDR3aa: CASSLLDRIYEQYF

j_gene: TRBJ1-4
abundance: -
v_gene: TRBV28
d_gene: -
CDR3nt: TGTGCCAGCAGCTTATCTCCGGTCCGGGTACCCGTGGAACTGTTTTTT
CDR3aa: CASSLSPVRVPVELFF

j_gene: TRBJ2-7
abundance: -
v_gene: TRBV5-4
d_gene: -
CDR3nt: TGTGCCAGCAGCCCAGAAGGTTACAGCTCCTACGAGCAGTACTTC
CDR3aa: CASSPEGYSSYEQYF

j_gene: TRBJ1-1
abundance: -
v_gene: TRBV4-2
d_gene: -
CDR3nt: TGTGCCAGCAGCCAAGATCTGGGCAGGTTCGACACTGAAGCTTTCTTT
CDR3aa: CASSQDLGRFDTEAFF